This T cell receptor beta chain was sequenced in a study of cytomegalovirus exposure and HLA in healthy donors. Study results and caveats: Researchers reported that a few CMV-associated chains were confirmed in vitro as CMV antigen-specific.

With regard to this clone: Its target is not known.

Use of 60 Vbeta and 13 Jbeta primers characterized the PCR. Only in-frame clones appear in the TCRdb table, and some are missing; sequencing was by immunoSEQ multiplex PCR. Here the sample spans roughly 33,000 clones, 80% being singletons. The sequenced sample was PBMCs. The receptor was derived from a male donor in good health and CMV-seronegative.

The CDR3 sequence is CASSPYRDNEQFF. Written as DNA, the CDR3 is TGTGCCAGCAGCCCCTACAGGGACAATGAGCAGTTCTTC. This chain links TRBV7-3 with TRBJ2-1, with TRBD1 as a possible D gene (6 bases). The CDR3 covers 13 residues. Germline-derived CDR1 and CDR2 are SGHTA and FQGTGA. The V end lost 5 bases, the J end lost 5 bases, and 10 bases lay between the germline ends.